This T cell receptor (beta chain) was documented in a study of control samples from healthy donors and cancer patients. The data were produced by immunoSEQ multiplex PCR, yet TCRdb's version contains in-frame clones alone and is incomplete. The profile shows tens of thousands of clones, 93% of them singletons. Germline-derived CDR1 and CDR2 are MGHRA and YSYEKL. The ends were cut back, 8 bases at V and 5 bases at J, with 19 bases in the middle. The length of the CDR3 is 15 residues. The V call is TRBV4-1, the J call TRBJ2-1, with D possibly TRBD1 on 6 matching bases. The sequenced sample consisted of PBMCs. The sequence was collected from a woman between 35 and 50 years old with lung cancer. The CDR3 sequence is CASSHPGQGDNEQFF. Written as DNA, the CDR3 is TGCGCCAGCTCCCACCCGGGACAAGGCGACAATGAGCAGTTCTTC.